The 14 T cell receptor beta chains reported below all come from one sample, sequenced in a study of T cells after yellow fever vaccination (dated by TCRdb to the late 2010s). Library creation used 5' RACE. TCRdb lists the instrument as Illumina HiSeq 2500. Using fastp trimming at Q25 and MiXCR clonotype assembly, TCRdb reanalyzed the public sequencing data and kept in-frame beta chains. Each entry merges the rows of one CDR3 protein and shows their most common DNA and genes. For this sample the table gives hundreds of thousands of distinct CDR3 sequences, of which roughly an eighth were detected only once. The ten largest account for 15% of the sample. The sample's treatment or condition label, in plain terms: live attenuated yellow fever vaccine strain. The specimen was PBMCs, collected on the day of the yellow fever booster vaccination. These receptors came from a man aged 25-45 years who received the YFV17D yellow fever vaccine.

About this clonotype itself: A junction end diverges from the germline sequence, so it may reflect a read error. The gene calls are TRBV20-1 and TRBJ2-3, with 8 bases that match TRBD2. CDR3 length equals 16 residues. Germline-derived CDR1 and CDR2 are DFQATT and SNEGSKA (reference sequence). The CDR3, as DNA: TGCTGTGCCAGACCCGTGACTAGCGTTAGCACAGATACGCAGTATTTT. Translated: CCARPVTSVSTDTQYF.

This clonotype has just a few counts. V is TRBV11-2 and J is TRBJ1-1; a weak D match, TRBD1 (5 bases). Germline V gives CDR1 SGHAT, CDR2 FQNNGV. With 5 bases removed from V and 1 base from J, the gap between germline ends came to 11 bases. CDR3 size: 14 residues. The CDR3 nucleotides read TGTGCCAGCAGCGTAGGACACCAGAACACTGAAGCTTTCTTT. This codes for CASSVGHQNTEAFF.

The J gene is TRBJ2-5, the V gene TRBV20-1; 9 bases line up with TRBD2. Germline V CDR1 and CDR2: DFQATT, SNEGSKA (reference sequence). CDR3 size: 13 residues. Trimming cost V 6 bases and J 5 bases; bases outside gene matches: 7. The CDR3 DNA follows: TGCAGTGCCCTGGTAGCGGGGGCTGAGACCCAGTACTTC. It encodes CSALVAGAETQYF.

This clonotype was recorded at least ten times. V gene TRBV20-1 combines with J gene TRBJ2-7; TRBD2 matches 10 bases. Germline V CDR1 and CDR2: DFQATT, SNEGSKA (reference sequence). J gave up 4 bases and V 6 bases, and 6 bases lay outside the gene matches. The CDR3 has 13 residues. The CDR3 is CSAPAGGPYEQYF. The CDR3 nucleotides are TGCAGTGCCCCAGCGGGAGGGCCATACGAGCAGTACTTC.

CDR3: CASSSAQREGFTGELFF. In DNA form, the CDR3 reads TGTGCCAGCAGCTCCGCCCAGCGGGAGGGCTTCACCGGGGAGCTGTTTTTT. The rearrangement links TRBV6-1 to TRBJ2-2; 10 bases match TRBD2. CDR1 and CDR2 (germline): MNHNS, SASEGT. The CDR3 runs to 17 residues. V gave up 6 bases and J gave up 4 bases; unmatched junction bases: 11.

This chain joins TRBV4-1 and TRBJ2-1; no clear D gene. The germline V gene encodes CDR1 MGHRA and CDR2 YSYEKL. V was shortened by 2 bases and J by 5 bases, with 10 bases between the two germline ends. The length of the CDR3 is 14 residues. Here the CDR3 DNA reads TGCGCCAGCAGCCAACCGATAACGAACAATGAGCAGTTCTTC. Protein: CASSQPITNNEQFF.

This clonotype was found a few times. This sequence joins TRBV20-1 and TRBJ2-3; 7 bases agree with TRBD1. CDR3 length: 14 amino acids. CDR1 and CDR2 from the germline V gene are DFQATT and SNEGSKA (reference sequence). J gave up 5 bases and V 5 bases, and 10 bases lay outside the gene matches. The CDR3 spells CSAGERGPKDTQYF. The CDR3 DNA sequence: TGCAGTGCTGGGGAGAGGGGGCCTAAAGATACGCAGTATTTT.

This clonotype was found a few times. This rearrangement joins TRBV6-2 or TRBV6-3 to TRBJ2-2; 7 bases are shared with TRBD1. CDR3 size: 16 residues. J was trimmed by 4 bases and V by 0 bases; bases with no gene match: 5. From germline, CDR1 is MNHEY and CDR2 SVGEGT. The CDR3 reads CASSYSAGTVTGELFF. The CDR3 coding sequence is TGTGCCAGCAGTTACTCAGCCGGGACAGTCACCGGGGAGCTGTTTTTT.

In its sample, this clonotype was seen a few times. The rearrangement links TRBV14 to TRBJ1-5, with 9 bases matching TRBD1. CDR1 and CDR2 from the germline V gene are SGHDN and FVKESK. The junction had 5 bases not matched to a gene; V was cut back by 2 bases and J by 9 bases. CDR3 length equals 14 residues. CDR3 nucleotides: TGTGCCAGCAGCCAAACCGGGACAGGGAGGCCCCAGCATTTT. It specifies CASSQTGTGRPQHF.

The CDR3 DNA is TGTGCCAGCAGGACGACAGGGTGGGACGGCTATGGCTACACCTTC. Residues: CASRTTGWDGYGYTF. The chain links TRBV27 to TRBJ1-2; 7 bases line up with TRBD1. The CDR3 length is 15 residues. With 6 bases clipped from V and 4 bases from J, the junction kept 11 bases outside the gene matches. Germline V lookup: CDR1 MNHEY, CDR2 SMNVEV (reference sequence).

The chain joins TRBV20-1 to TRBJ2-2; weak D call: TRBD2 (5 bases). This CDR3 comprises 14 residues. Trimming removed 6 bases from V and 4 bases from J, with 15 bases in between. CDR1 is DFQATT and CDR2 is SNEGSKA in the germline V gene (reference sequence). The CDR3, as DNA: TGCAGTGCCTCAACCCTAGCAATCACCGGGGAGCTGTTTTTT. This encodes CSASTLAITGELFF.

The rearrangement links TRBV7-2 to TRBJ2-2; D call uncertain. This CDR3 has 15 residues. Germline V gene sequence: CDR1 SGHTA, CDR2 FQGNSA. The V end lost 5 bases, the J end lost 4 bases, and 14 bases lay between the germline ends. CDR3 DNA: TGTGCCAGCAGCCTAAAAAGTCTGGGCACCGGGGAGCTGTTTTTT. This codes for CASSLKSLGTGELFF.

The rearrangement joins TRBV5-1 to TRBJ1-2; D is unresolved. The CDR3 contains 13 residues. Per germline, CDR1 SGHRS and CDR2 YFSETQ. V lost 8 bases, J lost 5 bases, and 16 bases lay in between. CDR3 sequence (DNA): TGCGCCAGTCGGCAGCTGGCTTGGTATGGCTACACCTTC. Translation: CASRQLAWYGYTF. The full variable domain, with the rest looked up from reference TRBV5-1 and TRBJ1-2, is KAGVTQTPRYLIKTRGQQVTLSCSPISGHRSVSWYQQTPGQGLQFLFEYFSETQRNKGNFPGRFSGRQFSNSRSEMNVSTLELGDSALYLCASRQLAWYGYTFGSGTRLTVV.

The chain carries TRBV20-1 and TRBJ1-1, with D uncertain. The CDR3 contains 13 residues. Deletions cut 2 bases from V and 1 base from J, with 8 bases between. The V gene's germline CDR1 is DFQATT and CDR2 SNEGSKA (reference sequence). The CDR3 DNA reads TGCAGTGCTAGAACCCTTACGAACACTGAAGCTTTCTTT. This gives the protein CSARTLTNTEAFF.